The 30 T cell receptor beta chains in this list originate from one sample, sequenced in a study of blood T cells in healthy people across ages. The authors ran a second PCR of about 6 to 12 cycles using a sample-barcoded 5' primer and a J-beta primer mix. TCRdb reanalysed the 5' RACE reads using MiXCR and keeps one entry per CDR3 protein. Of 1.8 million or so distinct CDR3 sequences listed, about 39% are singletons. The sample taken for sequencing was blood. Receptors originate from a human donor in good health.

The CDR3 loop is CASSHRVTGNEQFF. Written as DNA, the CDR3 is TGTGCCAGCAGTCACAGGGTCACGGGGAATGAGCAGTTCTTC. The chain carries TRBV6-6 and TRBJ2-1; tentative D call: TRBD1 (6 bases). In germline, CDR1 is MNHNY, CDR2 SVGAGI (reference sequence). Trimming took off 5 bases at V and 7 bases at J, with 15 bases between the two ends. The CDR3 is 14 residues long.

The chain has TRBV9 and TRBJ1-2; 12 bases are shared with TRBD1. CDR1 and CDR2 from the germline V gene are SGDLS and YYNGEE. The CDR3 has 18 residues. Unmatched junction bases numbered 14, after V lost 0 bases and J lost 8 bases. The CDR3 DNA reads TGTGCCAGCAGCGTAGACCCGTCGGGGACAGGGGGCGCGGGCGGCTACACCTTC. Residues: CASSVDPSGTGGAGGYTF.

This clonotype was seen a few times. The gene calls are TRBV7-2 and TRBJ2-5; D is undetermined. Trimming removed 6 bases from V and 5 bases from J, with 16 bases in between. CDR3 length: 14 residues. Germline-derived CDR1 and CDR2 are SGHTA and FQGNSA. The CDR3 protein is CASRARLPAETQYF. CDR3 coding DNA: TGTGCCAGCAGGGCGAGGCTGCCAGCCGAGACCCAGTACTTC.

The chain is built from TRBV27 and TRBJ1-2, with TRBD1 identical over 8 bases. CDR1 MNHEY and CDR2 SMNVEV come from the germline V gene (reference sequence). The V segment lost 6 bases and the J segment 4 bases; nucleotides outside the gene matches: 13. This CDR3 spans 16 amino acids. The CDR3 DNA is TGTGCCAGCAGCTCCAGTCAGGGGGCCCTGATCTATGGCTACACCTTC. Its translation is CASSSSQGALIYGYTF.

This clonotype turned up a few times. The chain uses TRBV29-1 and TRBJ1-1; D is uncertain. V was pared by 2 bases and J by 6 bases, with 13 bases between. Germline CDR1 SQVTM, CDR2 ANQGSEA. This CDR3 is built from 13 residues. CDR3 loop: CSVERTVSPEAFF. CDR3 DNA sequence: TGCAGCGTTGAACGGACTGTTAGCCCTGAAGCTTTCTTT.

This clonotype was detected a few times. The V and J genes are TRBV6-2 or TRBV6-3 and TRBJ2-7; 9 bases line up with TRBD1. Trimming at V came to 5 bases and at J to 2 bases, leaving 7 bases not matched to a gene. The CDR3 has 15 residues. CDR1 MNHEY and CDR2 SVGEGT come from the germline V gene. The CDR3 sequence is CASSRDRVATYEQYF. The CDR3 DNA reads TGTGCCAGCAGTCGGGACAGGGTGGCAACCTACGAGCAGTACTTC.

This clonotype was seen only a few times. CDR3 sequence: CASDEGDRGRDEQFF. CDR3 in DNA: TGTGCCAGCGATGAAGGGGACAGGGGGCGCGATGAGCAGTTCTTC. The chain employs TRBV25-1 and TRBJ2-1; 12 nucleotides agree with TRBD1. Trimming removed 8 bases from V and 8 bases from J; junction bases left unmatched: 10. The CDR3 has 15 amino acids. Germline values: CDR1 MGHDK, CDR2 SYGVNS.

The chain carries TRBV5-1 and TRBJ1-1, with 8 nucleotides matching TRBD1. The V and J ends lost 0 bases and 5 bases, in that order; junction bases with no gene match: 6. In germline, CDR1 is SGHRS, CDR2 YFSETQ. CDR3 length: 15 residues. This CDR3 reads CASSLVAGGYTEAFF. The CDR3 DNA is TGCGCCAGCAGCTTGGTCGCAGGGGGCTATACTGAAGCTTTCTTT. The full variable domain, rest sourced from reference TRBV5-1 and TRBJ1-1, is KAGVTQTPRYLIKTRGQQVTLSCSPISGHRSVSWYQQTPGQGLQFLFEYFSETQRNKGNFPGRFSGRQFSNSRSEMNVSTLELGDSALYLCASSLVAGGYTEAFFGQGTRLTVV.

CDR3 sequence (DNA): TGCAGTGCTATTGGTACGGGGTGGAGGAGCAATCAGCCCCAGCATTTT. This sequence encodes CSAIGTGWRSNQPQHF. V and J are TRBV20-1 and TRBJ1-5, with no clear D. V was pared by 4 bases and J by 1 base, with 17 bases between. The CDR3 length is 16 residues. Germline CDR1 DFQATT, CDR2 SNEGSKA (reference sequence).

A few counts support this clonotype. This chain links TRBV5-1 with TRBJ2-7; TRBD1 matches at 9 bases. The germline CDR1 and CDR2 sequences are SGHRS and YFSETQ. The CDR3 spans 12 residues. Trimming cost V 4 bases and J 8 bases; bases outside gene matches: 4. CDR3 bases: TGCGCCAGCAGCCCGGGACAGGGCCAGCAGTACTTC. The encoded protein is CASSPGQGQQYF.

This clonotype has a handful of counts. The chain links TRBV6-6 to TRBJ2-1; D is unclear. Trimming pared 0 bases from V and 5 bases from J, leaving 20 bases between. CDR3 length: 18 residues. Germline values: CDR1 MNHNY, CDR2 SVGAGI (reference sequence). The CDR3 region has the DNA TGTGCCAGCAGTTACTCTCCCGGGTACAGCAATCTAAACAATGAGCAGTTCTTC. Its translation: CASSYSPGYSNLNNEQFF.

The chain links TRBV6-2 or TRBV6-3 to TRBJ1-6; 7 bases are shared with TRBD1. This CDR3 has 15 residues. Unmatched junction bases numbered 9, after V lost 6 bases and J lost 7 bases. Germline assignment: CDR1 MNHEY and CDR2 SVGEGT. CDR3 in amino acids: CASRPTGLRNSPLHF. CDR3 in DNA: TGTGCCAGCAGACCGACAGGGTTGCGGAATTCACCCCTCCACTTT.

This clonotype was seen just once. The V call is TRBV6-6, the J call TRBJ1-2, with a weak D call TRBD1 (6 bases). Trimming left V 3 bases short and J 8 bases short, with 13 bases between. The germline V gene encodes CDR1 MNHNY and CDR2 SVGAGI (reference sequence). The CDR3 extends over 13 amino acids. DNA for the CDR3: TGTGCCAGCAGTTATCTGGGGGCTGGAGGCTACACCTTC. Residues: CASSYLGAGGYTF.

CDR3 sequence reads: CASSVGRDAYEQYF. The CDR3 region has the DNA TGTGCCAGCAGCGTGGGCAGGGACGCCTACGAGCAGTACTTC. The rearrangement uses TRBV9 and TRBJ2-7; D may match TRBD1 or TRBD2 (5 bases each). Germline V gives CDR1 SGDLS, CDR2 YYNGEE. Between the trimmed V and J ends, which lost 2 bases and 2 bases, there was a span of 11 bases. The CDR3 runs 14 residues.

The sample holds a few counts of this clonotype. The chain carries TRBV19 and TRBJ1-2; the D gene is possibly TRBD1 (6 bases). The germline gives CDR1 LNHDA, CDR2 SQIVND (reference sequence). The V end was cut by 0 bases, the J end by 8 bases, with 13 bases between. This CDR3 has 14 amino acids. The chain's CDR3 is CASSIDWGANGYTF. The CDR3 DNA reads TGTGCCAGTAGTATAGATTGGGGGGCTAACGGCTACACCTTC.

The chain couples TRBV7-2 to TRBJ1-2; D not certain. The V and J ends lost 0 bases and 4 bases respectively, with 12 bases between them. Germline V gene lookup returns CDR1 SGHTA and CDR2 FQGNSA. The CDR3 is 15 residues long. The CDR3 sequence: CASSLAREGSYGYTF. The CDR3 DNA reads as TGTGCCAGCAGCTTAGCGCGTGAAGGGAGCTATGGCTACACCTTC.

The CDR3 is CASSLESHVNTEAFF. The CDR3 DNA reads TGCGCCAGCAGCTTGGAGTCGCACGTTAACACTGAAGCTTTCTTT. The chain joins TRBV5-1 to TRBJ1-1; unclear D gene. Germline V gene sequence: CDR1 SGHRS, CDR2 YFSETQ. CDR3 size: 15 residues. The V gene lost 0 bases and the J gene lost 2 bases, with 11 bases spanning the gap.

In its sample, this clonotype was seen a few times. The chain is built from TRBV20-1 and TRBJ1-2; D gene unclear. Germline assignment: CDR1 DFQATT and CDR2 SNEGSKA (reference sequence). V was clipped by 3 bases and J by 3 bases, with 14 bases between them. The CDR3 extends over 14 amino acids. The CDR3 nucleotides read TGCAGTGCTAGCCCATCCCCGGGTCACTATGGCTACACCTTC. Amino acids: CSASPSPGHYGYTF.

The V call is TRBV7-8, the J call TRBJ2-1; 7 bases map to TRBD1. Germline V lookup: CDR1 SGHVS, CDR2 FQNEAQ. V shed 1 base and J 4 bases; nucleotides not matched to a gene: 7. This CDR3 has 16 amino acids. CDR3 region: CASSLVRQGLYNEQFF. The CDR3 nucleotides read TGTGCCAGCAGCTTAGTAAGACAGGGTCTATACAATGAGCAGTTCTTC.

This clonotype was found many times. The V gene is TRBV7-6, the J gene TRBJ2-1; possible D gene TRBD1, 5 bases. The CDR3 is 14 residues long. In germline, CDR1 is SGHVS, CDR2 FNYEAQ. V lost 0 bases and J 5 bases, leaving 8 bases between the germline ends. As DNA, the CDR3 is TGTGCCAGCAGCTTAGCGGGGCTGGACAATGAGCAGTTCTTC. It yields the protein CASSLAGLDNEQFF.

This clonotype occurred many times. CDR3 nucleotides: TGCAGTGCTAGAGATGAAACAGTCACAGATACGCAGTATTTT. Protein product: CSARDETVTDTQYF. The V and J genes are TRBV20-1 and TRBJ2-3; D remains unclear. V was trimmed by 0 bases and J by 2 bases, leaving 9 bases between them. Germline CDR1 reads DFQATT; CDR2 reads SNEGSKA (reference sequence). The CDR3 has 14 residues.

This sequence joins TRBV2 and TRBJ1-2, with TRBD1 matching 7 bases. The germline gives CDR1 SNHLY, CDR2 FYNNEI. The CDR3 totals 12 residues. V trimming: 5 bases; J trimming: 8 bases; junction bases outside the gene matches: 5. This CDR3 is CASSTHRGGYTF. The CDR3 coding sequence is TGTGCCAGCAGTACCCACAGGGGAGGCTACACCTTC.

The V gene is TRBV6-6, the J gene TRBJ1-5, with no clear D. This CDR3 comprises 14 residues. Germline V gene lookup returns CDR1 MNHNY and CDR2 SVGAGI (reference sequence). V was trimmed by 0 bases and J by 4 bases, leaving 7 bases between them. CDR3 sequence (DNA): TGTGCCAGCAGTTACTCGAGTACGAATCAGCCCCAGCATTTT. It codes for CASSYSSTNQPQHF.

The chain recombines TRBV5-5 with TRBJ2-6; 8 bases are a match to TRBD1. CDR3 length: 18 amino acids. CDR1 is SGHKS, CDR2 YYEKEE, per germline (reference sequence). V shed 0 bases and J 2 bases; nucleotides not matched to a gene: 7. CDR3 protein: CASSLVGRQGPGANVLTF. DNA of the CDR3: TGTGCCAGCAGCTTGGTAGGGCGACAGGGGCCTGGGGCCAACGTCCTGACTTTC. The complete variable domain, with remaining parts taken from reference TRBV5-5 and TRBJ2-6, reads DAGVTQSPTHLIKTRGQQVTLRCSPISGHKSVSWYQQVLGQGPQFIFQYYEKEERGRGNFPDRFSARQFPNYSSELNVNALLLGDSALYLCASSLVGRQGPGANVLTFGAGSRLTVL.

This clonotype turned up a few times. This sequence joins TRBV4-3 and TRBJ2-5, with D hard to call. This CDR3 spans 15 amino acids. Looked up from germline, CDR1 is LGHNA and CDR2 is YSLEER. Trimming took off 0 bases at V and 5 bases at J, with 13 bases between the two ends. The CDR3: CASSQDLGQLETQYF. The CDR3 DNA is TGCGCCAGCAGCCAAGATTTGGGCCAACTGGAGACCCAGTACTTC.

The rearrangement joins TRBV20-1 to TRBJ2-3; 12 bases match TRBD2. The CDR3 loop spans 17 amino acids. With V trimmed by 6 bases and J by 3 bases, 13 bases remained unmatched. Germline CDR1 and CDR2: DFQATT and SNEGSKA (reference sequence). The CDR3, as DNA: TGCAGTGCCCCGAAACGCCTAGCGGGGGGGATTACAGATACGCAGTATTTT. Protein product: CSAPKRLAGGITDTQYF.

This sequence joins TRBV9 and TRBJ1-2; 9 bases are shared with TRBD1. Losses at the gene ends were 5 bases for V and 7 bases for J; bases not matched to a gene: 6. This CDR3 region has 13 residues. The germline CDR1 and CDR2 sequences are SGDLS and YYNGEE. CDR3 bases: TGTGCCAGCAGAAGCGGGACAGGGTTTGGCTACACCTTC. Its protein product is CASRSGTGFGYTF.

The chain uses TRBV6-1 and TRBJ2-6, with 10 positions matching TRBD2. V lost 6 bases, J lost 0 bases, and 5 bases stayed unmatched. Per germline, CDR1 MNHNS and CDR2 SASEGT. This CDR3 comprises 17 residues. The CDR3: CASRDSGGASGANVLTF. For the CDR3, the DNA is TGTGCCAGCAGGGACAGCGGGGGGGCCTCTGGGGCCAACGTCCTGACTTTC.

V usage is TRBV6-5 and J usage is TRBJ2-2; D possibly corresponds to TRBD2 (7 bases). The ends were cut back, 2 bases at V and 6 bases at J, with 22 bases in the middle. The CDR3 totals 18 residues. The germline V gene has CDR1 MNHEY and CDR2 SVGAGI. CDR3 loop: CASSYPKGRGRWSGELFF. The DNA of the CDR3 is TGTGCCAGCAGTTACCCTAAAGGGCGGGGGCGTTGGTCCGGGGAGCTGTTTTTT.

The CDR3 loop reads CASRTQGNYEQYF. The CDR3 coding sequence is TGTGCCAGCAGAACACAGGGGAACTACGAGCAGTACTTC. The chain has TRBV7-9 and TRBJ2-7, with 7 bases fitting TRBD1. V was pared by 6 bases and J by 3 bases, with 5 bases of the junction left unmatched. This CDR3 contains 13 residues. Germline assignment: CDR1 SEHNR and CDR2 FQNEAQ (reference sequence).